The sequence of this T cell receptor beta chain was determined in a study of blood T cell repertoires in COVID-19. The assay was immunoSEQ multiplex PCR, and TCRdb's table has in-frame clones only and misses some. The sample records 67,000 or so clones, approximately 80% being singletons. This CDR3 is built from 13 residues. Germline V gives CDR1 MNHEY, CDR2 SVGAGI. Between the trimmed V and J ends, which lost 9 bases and 5 bases, there was a span of 16 bases. Sequencing was carried out using peripheral blood. This chain connects TRBV6-5 to TRBJ1-2, with D possibly being TRBD1 (6 bases). The TCR originated in a woman between 65 and 79 years old with acute or convalescent COVID-19. This chain's CDR3 is CASWDPQGYGYTF. The CDR3 DNA follows: TGTGCCAGTTGGGATCCACAGGGATATGGCTACACCTTC.